Listed here are 8 T cell receptor beta chains from one sample, sequenced in a study of post-analysis software for immune sequencing data. These receptors' targets are unknown. The study's findings and limits: The study found TRBV5-6, TRBV5-1 and TRBV20-1 among five TRBV segments more frequent in patients than controls.

TCR beta cDNA libraries had unique molecular identifiers. A single record per CDR3 protein comes from TCRdb applying MiXCR to the PCR reads. The data show 400,000 to 500,000 distinct CDR3 sequences, about 39% seen once. The sequenced sample was blood. The source is a girl between 2 and 10 years old with multiple sclerosis.

The J gene is TRBJ2-7, the V gene TRBV5-1; D perhaps matches TRBD2 (6 bases). The V gene's germline CDR1 is SGHRS and CDR2 YFSETQ. V shed 1 base and J shed 3 bases, with 11 bases lying between them. The CDR3 consists of 14 residues. CDR3 coding DNA: TGCGCCAGCAGCTTGATGGGACTCAACTACGAGCAGTACTTC. Its protein is CASSLMGLNYEQYF.

This clonotype was observed a few times. The rearrangement joins TRBV5-1 to TRBJ2-7; D is perhaps TRBD1 (5 bases). There are 13 residues in the CDR3. The V end was cut by 2 bases, the J end by 2 bases, with 8 bases between. Looked up from germline, CDR1 is SGHRS and CDR2 is YFSETQ. The DNA for the CDR3 is TGCGCCAGCAGCTTCAGGGTACCCTACGAGCAGTACTTC. Protein sequence: CASSFRVPYEQYF.

The rearrangement joins TRBV10-3 to TRBJ1-1; unclear D gene. Trimming took 0 bases from V and 9 from J, leaving 14 bases between them. Germline CDR1 and CDR2: ENHRY and SYGVKD. This CDR3 is 14 amino acids long. CDR3 protein: CAISESTEPPKAFF. The CDR3 coding sequence is TGTGCCATCAGTGAGTCTACAGAACCCCCGAAAGCTTTCTTT.

The rearrangement links TRBV20-1 to TRBJ1-5; tentatively, D is TRBD1 (5 bases). The germline CDR1 and CDR2 sequences are DFQATT and SNEGSKA (reference sequence). The V end lost 5 bases, the J end lost 6 bases, and 11 bases lay between the germline ends. The CDR3 sequence is 12 residues long. CDR3 DNA sequence: TGCAGTGCTTTAGACCAGGGTCAGCCCCAGCATTTT. Its translation: CSALDQGQPQHF.

The chain recombines TRBV4-2 with TRBJ2-7, with 10 bases fitting TRBD1. The CDR3 has 15 amino acids. V shed 5 bases, J shed 7 bases, and the junction held 11 bases outside the gene matches. The germline gives CDR1 LGHNA, CDR2 YNFKEQ. CDR3 sequence (DNA): TGTGCCAGCAGCGAAAGGGACAGGGGCTTCAATGAGCAGTACTTC. As protein: CASSERDRGFNEQYF.

V is TRBV10-3 and J is TRBJ2-7; the D is unclear. The CDR3 is 12 amino acids. Deletions cut 8 bases from V and 1 base from J, with 9 bases between. Germline V gives CDR1 ENHRY, CDR2 SYGVKD. CDR3 bases: TGTGCCATCGGCGGCATGTCCTACGAGCAGTACTTC. Amino acids: CAIGGMSYEQYF.

This clonotype occurred once. The rearrangement links TRBV7-2 to TRBJ1-2, with 8 positions matching TRBD1. This CDR3 spans 15 amino acids. Germline V gives CDR1 SGHTA, CDR2 FQGNSA. Losses at the gene ends were 2 bases for V and 7 bases for J; bases not matched to a gene: 9. The CDR3 loop reads CASSLQGASLGGYTF. DNA for the CDR3: TGTGCCAGCAGCTTACAGGGGGCCTCATTGGGTGGCTACACCTTC.

The CDR3 spells CASTSQGALTDTQYF. The CDR3 DNA is TGTGCCAGCACCTCACAGGGGGCGTTAACAGATACGCAGTATTTT. The V call is TRBV7-2, the J call TRBJ2-3; 9 bases match TRBD1. The CDR3 runs to 15 residues. The ends lost 7 bases at V and 3 bases at J; junction bases unmatched: 8. Germline CDR1 reads SGHTA; CDR2 reads FQGNSA.